This T cell receptor beta chain was obtained from a study of graft-versus-host responses after intestinal transplantation. Overall study: Every recipient underwent anti-thymocyte globulin induction, then tacrolimus and steroids for roughly 3 years.

Germline CDR1 is SGDLS and CDR2 is YYNGEE. The V gene lost 3 bases and the J gene lost 2 bases, with 11 bases spanning the gap. There are 14 residues in the CDR3. Study-wide results and caveats: Within allografts, high graft-versus-host to host-versus-graft clonal ratios were seen among patients with graft-donor T cell macrochimerism.

This clone occurred a few times. The target antigen is unknown. TCRdb's copy holds only in-frame clones and misses some; the assay was immunoSEQ multiplex PCR. The table shows approximately 70,000 clones, with about 80% occurring only once. The sequence derives from a human donor who was the organ donor for an intestinal transplant. The gene calls are TRBV9 and TRBJ1-1; possible D gene TRBD1, 6 bases. The specimen was unstimulated CD4+ T cells sorted from spleen or lymph node cells, collected before transplant. CDR3 region: CASSARTVNTEAFF. The CDR3 DNA sequence: TGTGCCAGCAGCGCCCGGACAGTTAACACTGAAGCTTTCTTT.